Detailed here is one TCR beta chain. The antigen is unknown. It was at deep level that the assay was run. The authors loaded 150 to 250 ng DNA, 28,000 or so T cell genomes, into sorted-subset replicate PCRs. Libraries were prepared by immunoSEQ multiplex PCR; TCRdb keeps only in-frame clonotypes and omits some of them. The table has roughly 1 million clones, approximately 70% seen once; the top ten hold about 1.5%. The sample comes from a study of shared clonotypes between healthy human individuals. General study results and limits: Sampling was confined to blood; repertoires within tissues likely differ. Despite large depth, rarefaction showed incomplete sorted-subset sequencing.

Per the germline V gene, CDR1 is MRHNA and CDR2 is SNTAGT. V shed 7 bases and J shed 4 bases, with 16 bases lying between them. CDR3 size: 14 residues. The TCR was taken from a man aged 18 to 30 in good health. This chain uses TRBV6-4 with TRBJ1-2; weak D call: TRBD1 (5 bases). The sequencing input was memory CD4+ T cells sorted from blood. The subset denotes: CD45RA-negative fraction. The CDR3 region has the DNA TGTGCCAGCAAACCTACCGGGACTGCCTATGGCTACACCTTC. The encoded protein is CASKPTGTAYGYTF.